This entry describes one T cell receptor beta chain. Its cognate antigen has yet to be identified. No quality values exist for individual bases; no much larger clone is one base distant. TCRbeta CDR3 sequencing was performed on sorted unstimulated T cells and on proliferating T cells recovered from mixed lymphocyte reactions. Fresh whole blood from approximately ten HLA-typed healthy donors was used to isolate PBMCs. Receptor amplification or capture employed the immunoSEQ multiplex PCR assay. About 10^5 TCR templates per sample were assayed on the deep sequencing platform. Genomic DNA extracted from sorted T cells was the material used for TCRbeta CDR3 sequencing. The authors' analysis ran thus. The R programming language was used for clonal analysis of TCRbeta CDR3 data. Unstimulated samples were compared with post-reaction CFSE-low samples to define alloreactive CD4+ and CD8+ clones. Regulatory or non-regulatory origin was assigned to alloreactive CD4+ clones by matching of sequences to sorted unstimulated Treg and non-Treg repertoires. Entries here come from immuneACCESS through TCRdb and include only in-frame sequences with V and J called. Some clones fail to appear in such tables; in the studies checked, an unresolved V gene covers under half of the shortfall, and the cause of the remainder is unknown. V and J calls and clone size are copied from that table; D and trimming were computed from the DNA. This sample is represented by 100,000 or so clones; 80% to 95% of them were singletons. The ten largest clones capture roughly 0.16% of the sample.

This entry comes from a study of siplizumab effects on memory and regulatory T cells (dated by TCRdb to between 2018 and 2020). Notes on the research overall: The study looked at the effect of siplizumab, an anti-CD2 antibody, on alloreactive T-cell subsets in allogeneic mixed lymphocyte reactions made from human PBMCs. Summary of the overall study and its limitations: Because sequences below about 10^-5 frequency were poorly captured, only a minor fraction of alloreactive clones could be mapped to unstimulated subsets. Compared with memory T cells, unstimulated naive T cells appeared more diverse, and naive cells seemed to make a substantial contribution to the alloresponse. The suppressive function of proliferating Tregs from siplizumab cultures was not functionally confirmed. Of the alloreactive CD4+ clones that could be mapped, the Treg-derived share averaged roughly 73% with siplizumab compared with under 30% in control reactions. Siplizumab significantly reduced the cumulative frequency of alloreactive sequences traceable to unstimulated CD4+ memory T cells. About 80-96% of proliferating CD4+ or CD8+ clones could not be given a naive or memory phenotype.

The germline V gene gives CDR1 as LGHNA and CDR2 as YSLEER. Counted from cysteine to phenylalanine, this CDR3 has 16 amino acids. Only the CDR3 part of the read is kept: 48 bases, read in frame from the first base. Compared with germline, V lacks 4 bases and J lacks 2 bases; bases without a gene match: 8. Sample: CD4+ T cells sorted from blood. The V gene is TRBV4-3 and the J gene is TRBJ2-3, with TRBD1 matching 8 junction bases. The receptor comes from a human donor in good health. The DNA sequence reads TGCGCCAGCAGCCCCGCGAGACAGGGGCACACAGATACGCAGTATTTT. Its product reads: CASSPARQGHTDTQYF.